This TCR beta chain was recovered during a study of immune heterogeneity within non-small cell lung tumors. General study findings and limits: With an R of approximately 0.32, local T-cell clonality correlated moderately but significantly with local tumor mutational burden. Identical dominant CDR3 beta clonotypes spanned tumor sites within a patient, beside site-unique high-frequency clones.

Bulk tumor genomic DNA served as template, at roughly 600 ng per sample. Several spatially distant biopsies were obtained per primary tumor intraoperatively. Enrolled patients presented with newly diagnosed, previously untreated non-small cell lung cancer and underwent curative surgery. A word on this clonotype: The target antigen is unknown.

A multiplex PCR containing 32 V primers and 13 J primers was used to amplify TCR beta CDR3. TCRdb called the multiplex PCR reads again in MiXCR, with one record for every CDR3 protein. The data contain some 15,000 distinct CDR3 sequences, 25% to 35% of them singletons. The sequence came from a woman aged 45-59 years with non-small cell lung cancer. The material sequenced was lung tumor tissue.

The CDR3 nucleotides read TGTGCCAGCAGCCCCGAAAACATTCAGTACTTC. It is translated as CASSPENIQYF. The chain combines TRBV7-9 with TRBJ2-4, with D uncertain. The CDR3 consists of 11 residues. Germline V CDR1 and CDR2: SEHNR, FQNEAQ (reference sequence). V lost 5 bases to trimming and J lost 5 bases, with 4 bases between them. Using reference TRBV7-9 and TRBJ2-4 for the parts outside the CDR3, the full variable domain is DTGVSQNPRHKITKRGQNVTFRCDPISEHNRLYWYRQTLGQGPEFLTYFQNEAQLEKSRLLSDRFSAERPKGSFSTLEIQRTEQGDSAMYLCASSPENIQYFGAGTRLSVL.